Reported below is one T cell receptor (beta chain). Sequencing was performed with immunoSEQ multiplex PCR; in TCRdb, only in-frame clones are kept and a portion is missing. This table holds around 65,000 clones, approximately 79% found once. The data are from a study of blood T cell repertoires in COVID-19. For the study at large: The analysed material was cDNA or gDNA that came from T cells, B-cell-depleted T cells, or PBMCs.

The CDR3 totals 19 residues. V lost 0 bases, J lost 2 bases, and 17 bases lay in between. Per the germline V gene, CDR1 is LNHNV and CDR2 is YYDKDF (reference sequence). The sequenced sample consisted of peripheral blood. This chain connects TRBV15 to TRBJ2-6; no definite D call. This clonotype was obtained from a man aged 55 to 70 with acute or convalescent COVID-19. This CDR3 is CATSRDSGRLSTGANVLTF. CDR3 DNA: TGTGCCACCAGCAGAGATTCTGGCAGACTCTCGACTGGGGCCAACGTCCTGACTTTC.